One and the same sample provided the 23 T cell receptor beta chains below, sequenced in a study of beta chain features in type 1 diabetes. Expressed TCRB transcripts got sequenced, as all isolated RNA was reverse transcribed. Assay: immunoSEQ multiplex PCR; the TCRdb copy retains only in-frame clones and omits some. This sample yields about 620,000 clones, of which 15% are seen a single time; around 0.095% belongs to the top ten. Sample: naive CD4+ T cells from blood. The receptors come from a man aged 18 to 29 in good health.

The rearrangement joins TRBV9 to TRBJ2-2; the D is unclear. CDR1 and CDR2 (germline): SGDLS, YYNGEE. This CDR3 has 14 amino acids. V was trimmed by 7 bases and J by 3 bases, leaving 13 bases between them. CDR3 DNA: TGTGCCAGCGGTGGGCAGGTGGACACCGGGGAGCTGTTTTTT. It yields the protein CASGGQVDTGELFF.

The chain recombines TRBV28 with TRBJ2-3; D is possibly TRBD1 or TRBD2 (6 bases each). CDR1 MDHEN and CDR2 SYDVKM come from the germline V gene. The CDR3 length is 14 residues. Trimming took 5 bases from V and 1 from J, leaving 10 bases between them. The CDR3 sequence: CASSVGGRTDTQYF. In nucleotides, the CDR3 is TGTGCCAGCAGTGTAGGGGGGCGCACAGATACGCAGTATTTT.

The chain employs TRBV10-3 and TRBJ2-1; 10 bases map to TRBD1. The CDR3 runs 15 residues. V shed 6 bases and J 2 bases; nucleotides not matched to a gene: 4. Germline CDR1 is ENHRY and CDR2 is SYGVKD. The CDR3 bases are TGTGCCATCAGCGGGACAGGGGTCCCCTACAATGAGCAGTTCTTC. It encodes CAISGTGVPYNEQFF.

This clone was observed a handful of times. The V and J genes are TRBV4-1 and TRBJ2-1, with 14 nucleotides matching TRBD2. Per the germline V gene, CDR1 is MGHRA and CDR2 is YSYEKL. V shed 4 bases, J shed 3 bases, and the junction held 8 bases outside the gene matches. The CDR3 has 18 residues. The CDR3 DNA sequence: TGCGCCAGCAGCCCGCCGACTAGCGGGAGGGGTAACTACAATGAGCAGTTCTTC. Protein product: CASSPPTSGRGNYNEQFF.

This clone has only one observation. J is TRBJ2-5 and V is TRBV6-1, with TRBD2 matching 9 bases. This CDR3 is 17 amino acids long. The germline CDR1 and CDR2 sequences are MNHNS and SASEGT. V lost 4 bases to trimming and J lost 4 bases; unmatched junction nucleotides: 13. CDR3 residues: CASSVQRGAQRGETQYF. DNA of the CDR3: TGTGCCAGCAGTGTTCAGCGGGGGGCTCAAAGGGGAGAGACCCAGTACTTC.

The V gene is TRBV5-1, the J gene TRBJ2-3; D gene unclear. Germline CDR1 is SGHRS and CDR2 is YFSETQ. Trimming stripped 0 bases from V and 7 bases from J, with 15 bases between. This CDR3 is 15 amino acids long. CDR3 sequence reads: CASSLDGSNPHTQYF. CDR3 bases: TGCGCCAGCAGCTTGGATGGCTCCAACCCACATACGCAGTATTTT.

The chain combines TRBV5-4 with TRBJ1-2; D uncertain. Germline V lookup: CDR1 SGHNT, CDR2 YYREEE (reference sequence). V was trimmed by 4 bases and J by 4 bases, leaving 20 bases between them. This CDR3 is 16 amino acids long. The CDR3 is CASSRPLHRTGYGYTF. As DNA, the CDR3 is TGTGCCAGCAGCCGACCCCTACATAGGACGGGCTATGGCTACACCTTC.

This chain connects TRBV4-1 to TRBJ1-3; TRBD1 agrees at 9 bases. Germline CDR1 MGHRA, CDR2 YSYEKL. Trimming at V came to 4 bases and at J to 3 bases, leaving 4 bases not matched to a gene. The CDR3 totals 15 residues. CDR3 region: CASSRGQGFGNTIYF. The CDR3 DNA reads TGCGCCAGCAGCCGCGGACAGGGGTTTGGAAACACCATATATTTT.

This rearrangement joins TRBV28 to TRBJ1-5; D perhaps matches TRBD1 (5 bases). The germline V gene has CDR1 MDHEN and CDR2 SYDVKM. The CDR3 runs 16 residues. The ends were cut back, 3 bases at V and 4 bases at J, with 16 bases in the middle. This CDR3 is CASSFPQGTTNQPQHF. The CDR3 DNA reads as TGTGCCAGCAGTTTCCCTCAGGGTACTACAAATCAGCCCCAGCATTTT.

This chain connects TRBV15 to TRBJ2-7; D unclear. The V end was cut by 0 bases, the J end by 7 bases, with 13 bases between. The CDR3 sequence is 14 residues long. CDR1 LNHNV and CDR2 YYDKDF come from the germline V gene (reference sequence). For the CDR3, the DNA is TGTGCCACCAGCAGAGATACAGACGGTGGGGAGCAGTACTTC. Protein sequence: CATSRDTDGGEQYF.

This clone appeared a few times. V gene TRBV7-9 combines with J gene TRBJ2-2; maybe TRBD2 (5 bases). The CDR3 runs 14 residues. V was clipped by 3 bases and J by 7 bases, with 12 bases between them. Germline V CDR1 and CDR2: SEHNR, FQNEAQ (reference sequence). The CDR3 coding sequence is TGTGCCAGCAGCTTCTCAGCGGCTGGCGGGGAGCTGTTTTTT. It is translated as CASSFSAAGGELFF.

This clone was seen just once. The V call is TRBV27, the J call TRBJ2-2; TRBD2 is a possible D gene (6 bases). V lost 6 bases and J 3 bases, leaving 14 bases between the germline ends. CDR3 length equals 15 residues. CDR1 and CDR2 (germline): MNHEY, SMNVEV (reference sequence). CDR3 region: CASSTLRGYTGELFF. In DNA, the CDR3 is TGTGCCAGCAGCACATTGCGGGGTTACACCGGGGAGCTGTTTTTT.

The chain carries TRBV7-9 and TRBJ1-1; D might be TRBD1 (6 bases). CDR1 and CDR2 from the germline V gene are SEHNR and FQNEAQ (reference sequence). CDR3 length equals 13 residues. V shed 8 bases and J shed 3 bases, with 13 bases lying between them. The CDR3 reads CASARGLHTEAFF. The CDR3 nucleotides read TGTGCCAGCGCCAGGGGCTTGCACACTGAAGCTTTCTTT.

This clone came up a few times. The chain recombines TRBV2 with TRBJ2-3; no definite D call. Germline-derived CDR1 and CDR2 are SNHLY and FYNNEI. V lost 6 bases and J 0 bases, leaving 7 bases between the germline ends. The CDR3 sequence is 13 residues long. The CDR3 nucleotides read TGTGCCAGCAGGCAGACAAGCACAGATACGCAGTATTTT. It specifies CASRQTSTDTQYF.

This clone was seen more than once but under ten times. The chain employs TRBV12-5 and TRBJ2-3; 13 bases agree with TRBD2. V shed 5 bases, J shed 6 bases, and the junction held 11 bases outside the gene matches. Germline-derived CDR1 and CDR2 are LGHNT and FRNRAP. This CDR3 comprises 17 residues. CDR3 bases: TGTGCTAGTGGTCTCGACCGGACTAGCGGGAGTCCTGATACGCAGTATTTT. Residues: CASGLDRTSGSPDTQYF.

This clone was recorded a few times. V is TRBV6-5 and J is TRBJ2-7; TRBD2 matches 7 bases. V shed 2 bases, J shed 0 bases, and the junction held 7 bases outside the gene matches. This CDR3 is built from 16 residues. Germline V gene lookup returns CDR1 MNHEY and CDR2 SVGAGI. The CDR3 DNA follows: TGTGCCAGCAGTTACCTAGCGGCCAGGAGCTCCTACGAGCAGTACTTC. This codes for CASSYLAARSSYEQYF.

The chain joins TRBV29-1 to TRBJ1-1; D is unresolved. The CDR3 totals 10 residues. Germline CDR1 and CDR2: SQVTM and ANQGSEA. The V end lost 3 bases, the J end lost 8 bases, and 7 bases lay between the germline ends. This CDR3 is CSVEGLEAFF. In DNA, the CDR3 is TGCAGCGTTGAGGGGTTGGAAGCTTTCTTT. Combining the CDR3 with reference TRBV29-1 and TRBJ1-1 gives the whole variable domain SAVISQKPSRDICQRGTSLTIQCQVDSQVTMMFWYRQQPGQSLTLIATANQGSEATYESGFVIDKFPISRPNLTFSTLTVSNMSPEDSSIYLCSVEGLEAFFGQGTRLTVV.

This clone was counted between two and nine times. V usage is TRBV6-4 and J usage is TRBJ1-1; no firm D call. Trimming took 6 bases from V and 0 from J, leaving 14 bases between them. The length of the CDR3 is 15 residues. CDR1 and CDR2 from the germline V gene are MRHNA and SNTAGT. CDR3 loop: CASRMTTGMNTEAFF. The CDR3 DNA is TGTGCCAGCAGAATGACAACGGGGATGAACACTGAAGCTTTCTTT.

This clone has more than one count but fewer than ten. This chain joins TRBV7-9 and TRBJ1-4; TRBD1 matches 8 bases. Trimming at V came to 5 bases and at J to 7 bases, leaving 9 bases not matched to a gene. The CDR3 consists of 15 residues. The germline V gene encodes CDR1 SEHNR and CDR2 FQNEAQ (reference sequence). CDR3 sequence reads: CASSTGQGLGEKLFF. The CDR3 DNA reads TGTGCCAGCAGCACCGGACAGGGTTTGGGTGAAAAACTGTTTTTT.

The rearrangement links TRBV9 to TRBJ2-2, with D maybe TRBD1 (5 bases). CDR1 is SGDLS and CDR2 is YYNGEE in the germline V gene. Trimming removed 5 bases at V and 7 bases at J, with 15 bases between. The CDR3 consists of 14 residues. The CDR3, as DNA: TGTGCCAGCAGGCCTGGGGCCTCGGACGGGGAGCTGTTTTTT. Amino acids: CASRPGASDGELFF.

This clone was picked up a small number of times. V and J are TRBV19 and TRBJ1-4; D uncertain. CDR3 length: 14 amino acids. Germline CDR1 is LNHDA and CDR2 is SQIVND (reference sequence). Trimming took 7 bases from V and 5 from J, leaving 14 bases between them. The DNA of the CDR3 is TGTGCCAGTAACCTACGGTTAGGAAATGAAAAACTGTTTTTT. This gives the protein CASNLRLGNEKLFF.

In this sample, this clone turned up a few times. The J gene is TRBJ2-7, the V gene TRBV19, with TRBD2 matching 13 bases. J lost 6 bases, V lost 4 bases, and 6 bases had no gene match. Germline CDR1 is LNHDA and CDR2 is SQIVND (reference sequence). The CDR3 consists of 15 residues. The CDR3 sequence: CASSRGLAGVGEQYF. DNA of the CDR3: TGTGCCAGTAGTAGAGGACTAGCGGGAGTCGGCGAGCAGTACTTC.

V and J are TRBV6-5 and TRBJ1-2; 9 nucleotides agree with TRBD1. The length of the CDR3 is 15 residues. In germline, CDR1 is MNHEY, CDR2 SVGAGI. V lost 6 bases and J lost 4; bases outside the gene matches: 9. The CDR3: CASRPSRDRVYGYTF. CDR3 sequence (DNA): TGTGCCAGCAGACCCAGCCGGGACAGGGTCTATGGCTACACCTTC.